Below, one T cell receptor (beta chain) is given with its context. Its cognate antigen is unknown. TCRdb re-called the 5' RACE reads; one entry per CDR3 protein, DNA not given. This listing includes roughly 170,000 distinct CDR3 sequences. These data belong to a study of monozygotic twins with inflammatory bowel disease. Study-level points and caveats: Results did not support any single strong IBD-associated signal or clonotype.

There are 15 residues in the CDR3. The genes are TRBV12-3 or TRBV12-4 and TRBJ1-4; TCRdb picks TRBD1, but there is no DNA to check that call. The sample taken for sequencing was blood. The receptor was derived from a human donor with ulcerative colitis or Crohn's disease, or a healthy co-twin of an affected twin (not recorded which). The chain's CDR3 is CASSFEGAANEKLFF.